These 12 T cell receptor beta chains came from one sample sequenced in a study of CD8 T cells in ankylosing spondylitis. General study points: A TCR beta motif of eight highly homologous variants appeared characteristic of ankylosing spondylitis blood.

TCRdb called the 5' RACE reads again in MiXCR, with one record for every CDR3 protein. The top ten hold roughly 0.9% of the sample, which has 470,000 or so distinct CDR3 sequences, around 26% seen once. These receptors' targets are unknown. The sequenced sample consisted of blood, either unsorted or a sorted T cell fraction (not recorded which). These receptor sequences come from a male donor with ankylosing spondylitis.

This rearrangement joins TRBV9 to TRBJ2-3; TRBD2 agrees at 10 bases. J gave up 4 bases and V 3 bases, and 8 bases lay outside the gene matches. The CDR3 is 16 residues long. Germline V gene sequence: CDR1 SGDLS, CDR2 YYNGEE. The CDR3 DNA is TGTGCCAGCAGCGCGGGAGGACTAGCGGACGCAGATACGCAGTATTTT. This encodes CASSAGGLADADTQYF.

The sample holds a few counts of this clonotype. The V and J genes are TRBV20-1 and TRBJ2-7; D gene ambiguous. The germline V gene has CDR1 DFQATT and CDR2 SNEGSKA (reference sequence). This CDR3 comprises 13 residues. Trimming removed 5 bases at V and 4 bases at J, with 15 bases between. CDR3 DNA sequence: TGCAGTGCTCGCAAGCCCGGGCTTTACGAGCAGTACTTC. It is translated as CSARKPGLYEQYF.

Ten or more counts support this clonotype. The rearrangement links TRBV2 to TRBJ2-3; the D is unclear. V dropped 7 bases and J dropped 2 bases, with 13 bases sitting between them. From germline, CDR1 is SNHLY and CDR2 FYNNEI. The CDR3 runs 14 residues. CDR3 sequence reads: CASIKGTNTDTQYF. In DNA, the CDR3 is TGTGCCAGCATAAAGGGTACCAACACAGATACGCAGTATTTT.

The chain employs TRBV27 and TRBJ1-4; TRBD1 is a possible D gene (6 bases). Germline assignment: CDR1 MNHEY and CDR2 SMNVEV (reference sequence). Trimming took off 4 bases at V and 12 bases at J, with 21 bases between the two ends. This CDR3 contains 15 residues. In DNA, the CDR3 is TGTGCCAGCAGTTCACAGGGTCCCTCCAGAGACGAACTGTTTTTT. Translated, it gives CASSSQGPSRDELFF.

The chain links TRBV7-2 to TRBJ1-2, with 7 bases identical to TRBD1. V shed 3 bases, J shed 1 base, and the junction held 5 bases outside the gene matches. The CDR3 runs to 15 residues. Germline loops: CDR1 SGHTA, CDR2 FQGNSA. The CDR3 sequence: CASSLSRDSNYGYTF. The CDR3 DNA sequence: TGTGCCAGCAGCTTGAGCCGGGACAGTAACTATGGCTACACCTTC.

This clonotype appeared a few times. This chain joins TRBV16 and TRBJ1-2; the D gene is possibly TRBD1 (5 bases). The CDR3 is 14 amino acids. Trimming took 0 bases from V and 8 from J, leaving 13 bases between them. The germline V gene has CDR1 KGHSY and CDR2 FQNENV. In DNA form, the CDR3 reads TGTGCCAGCAGCCAATCGCAGGGAGCGGCGGGCTACACCTTC. It encodes CASSQSQGAAGYTF.

The sample holds a few counts of this clonotype. V is TRBV25-1 and J is TRBJ1-5; 8 nucleotides align to TRBD1. From germline, CDR1 is MGHDK and CDR2 SYGVNS. J gave up 2 bases and V 4 bases, and 4 bases lay outside the gene matches. The CDR3 totals 15 residues. CDR3: CASSGATGGNQPQHF. CDR3 bases: TGTGCCAGCAGTGGCGCGACAGGGGGCAATCAGCCCCAGCATTTT.

This clonotype occurred a few times. This chain uses TRBV12-3 or TRBV12-4 with TRBJ2-3; D is ambiguous. The CDR3 runs to 11 residues. V was clipped by 2 bases and J by 8 bases, with 5 bases between them. CDR3 region: CASSLLVTQYF. The CDR3 DNA is TGTGCCAGCAGTTTACTGGTTACGCAGTATTTT.

The V and J genes are TRBV20-1 and TRBJ1-2, with D maybe TRBD1 (6 bases). Germline lookup yields CDR1 DFQATT and CDR2 SNEGSKA (reference sequence). V gave up 4 bases and J gave up 2 bases, with 11 bases separating them. This CDR3 comprises 13 residues. The CDR3 DNA is TGCAGTGCTACCTACCAGGGGAACTATGGCTACACCTTC. It specifies CSATYQGNYGYTF.

The gene calls are TRBV5-4 and TRBJ2-2; 9 bases are a match to TRBD1. Unmatched junction bases numbered 3, after V lost 0 bases and J lost 3 bases. In germline, CDR1 is SGHNT, CDR2 YYREEE (reference sequence). The CDR3 extends over 16 amino acids. CDR3 bases: TGTGCCAGCAGCTTGGAGGGACAGGGATACACCGGGGAGCTGTTTTTT. Translated, it gives CASSLEGQGYTGELFF.

This clonotype showed up just a few times. The V and J genes are TRBV9 and TRBJ2-3; 11 positions match TRBD2. Trimming took 4 bases from V and 7 from J; bases not matched to a gene: 11. The CDR3 is 16 amino acids. Germline lookup yields CDR1 SGDLS and CDR2 YYNGEE. DNA of the CDR3: TGTGCCAGCAGCCCCCGGACTAGCGGGTTCCCCCATACGCAGTATTTT. This encodes CASSPRTSGFPHTQYF.

This clonotype was counted between two and nine times. The chain carries TRBV7-2 and TRBJ1-2; no firm D call. The CDR3 runs 15 residues. The germline V and J ends were trimmed by 4 bases and 3 bases, with 15 bases remaining between them. Per the germline V gene, CDR1 is SGHTA and CDR2 is FQGNSA. CDR3 sequence reads: CASSSPTRRDYGYTF. DNA for the CDR3: TGTGCCAGCAGCTCTCCAACCCGACGGGACTATGGCTACACCTTC.